This entry describes one TCR beta chain. TCRdb's copy holds only in-frame clones and misses some; the assay was immunoSEQ multiplex PCR. This table has around 70,000 clones, 85% appearing once. This record comes from a study of OX40 agonist ivuxolimab in advanced cancers. Looked up from germline, CDR1 is KGHSH and CDR2 is LQKENI. This CDR3 region has 14 residues. V lost 0 bases and J 9 bases, leaving 13 bases between the germline ends. The material was CD4+ or CD8+ T cells sorted from blood, obtained in a trial of the OX40 agonist ivuxolimab. The clonotype comes from an adult with an advanced solid tumor such as melanoma, head and neck, liver or kidney cancer. This sequence joins TRBV18 and TRBJ2-3; unclear D gene. The CDR3 loop reads CASSPPVGEWTQYF. CDR3 sequence (DNA): TGTGCCAGCTCACCACCGGTCGGCGAATGGACGCAGTATTTT.